This TCR beta chain was identified during a study of cytomegalovirus exposure and HLA in healthy donors. Study as a whole: In a previous analysis, some 120 million unique TCR beta sequences were found from some 200 million T cells. Notes on the study in general: What a later analysis showed was that several of the most significant clusters appeared linked to common viral pathogens. An analysis done earlier found most TCR beta V segments productive about 87% or about 30% of the time.

Concerning this clone itself: Antigen: not known.

Use of 60 Vbeta and 13 Jbeta primers characterized the PCR. Profiling relied on immunoSEQ multiplex PCR, and the TCRdb table lists in-frame clones only, not all of them. The table includes a few hundred thousand clones, around 89% detected once. Germline assignment: CDR1 MNHEY and CDR2 SMNVEV (reference sequence). CDR3 size: 14 residues. With 6 bases clipped from V and 3 bases from J, the junction kept 7 bases outside the gene matches. This clonotype originated in a woman younger than 35 in good health and CMV-seronegative. The sample consisted of PBMCs. This chain links TRBV27 with TRBJ2-7, with TRBD2 identical over 8 bases. The CDR3 region has the DNA TGTGCCAGCAGCACGGGAGGGACACACTACGAGCAGTACTTC. The encoded protein is CASSTGGTHYEQYF.